This T cell receptor beta chain was profiled in a study of human T cells and chemical hapten exposure. Note on this clonotype: The antigen remains undetermined.

Study-level findings and limits: Significantly greater numbers of large CDR3 similarity clusters came from expanded TCRs than from controls. Correlating positively with patch test score were the PT1 expanded TCR counts.

The study's library attached unique molecular identifiers to single cDNA molecules. TCRdb redid the calling of the RACE reads with MiXCR, one entry per CDR3 protein. Of around 300,000 distinct CDR3 sequences in the sample, about 7.7% were seen once. The CDR3 has 14 amino acids. Germline CDR1 is ENHRY and CDR2 is SYGVKD. After removal of 8 bases from V and 6 bases from J, the junction contained 8 bases not matched to a gene. The time point denotes: pre-sensitization, week 0. Treatment reported: therapeutic diphenylcyclopropenone sensitization with weekly scalp DPC. Patients had alopecia, were aged 18 to 70, and were not pregnant.

The TCR originated in a man aged 18-30 years with alopecia areata. Some clones in this sample may be carry-over from other donors' samples. This sequence joins TRBV10-3 and TRBJ2-2, with 8 bases fitting TRBD2. Source: whole blood, taken in connection with sensitization to the hapten diphenylcyclopropenone (DPC). Here the CDR3 reads CAIGGLVKAGELFF. DNA for the CDR3: TGTGCCATCGGGGGACTAGTCAAAGCCGGGGAGCTGTTTTTT.